The T cell receptor beta chain described here comes from a study of cytomegalovirus exposure and HLA in healthy donors. Primers included in the PCR were 60 Vbeta and 13 Jbeta primers. Repertoires were generated with immunoSEQ multiplex PCR, while TCRdb's copy carries only in-frame clones and drops some. The profile covers 120,000 or so clones, with around 80% appearing a single time and 1.5% to 2.5% taken by the ten largest. CDR1 and CDR2 (germline): SEHNR, FQNEAQ (reference sequence). The length of the CDR3 is 14 residues. Of note for this clone: A read error may produce the germline difference seen at one junction end.

This sequence was found in a man younger than 35 in good health and CMV-seronegative. The chain employs TRBV7-9 and TRBJ2-7, with 7 bases fitting TRBD2. Sequenced sample: PBMCs. This chain's CDR3 is CSSSEGRGAYEQYF. In DNA, the CDR3 is TGTTCCAGCAGCGAGGGACGGGGGGCCTACGAGCAGTACTTC.